In this sample, the clone carrying this T cell receptor (beta chain) turned up many times. Its antigen is not known. The CDR3 is made up of 13 amino acids. The germline gives CDR1 DFQATT, CDR2 SNEGSKA (reference sequence). Trimming at V came to 3 bases and at J to 5 bases, leaving 4 bases not matched to a gene. The sample comes from a study of T-cell reconstitution after alpha-beta-depleted transplantation in children. The study, taken as a whole, reports: One year after transplant, T-cell counts and diversity came mostly from newly produced T cells. Diversity of TCRbeta at day 60 was high in some patients, arising from surviving recipient T cells and thymic progenitors. Reportedly, alpha-beta T cells present about two months post-transplant originated from several hundred expanded clones of graft origin.

Unique molecular identifiers were incorporated into the prepared TCRbeta library. TCRdb analysed the PCR reads with MiXCR anew, one entry per CDR3 protein. The sample lists 90,000 to 130,000 distinct CDR3 sequences; around 6.4% were seen once. The sample here was PBMCs, mostly from graft donor cells, taken 360 days after TCRalphabeta/CD19-depleted stem cell transplant. The rearrangement links TRBV20-1 to TRBJ2-5; TRBD2 agrees at 9 bases. This sequence originates from a male patient between 2 and 10 years old who had a stem cell transplant for acute lymphoblastic leukemia, so the T cells may come from the graft donor. CDR3 DNA: TGCAGTGCTAGGCTAGCGGGATACGAGACCCAGTACTTC. This translates into CSARLAGYETQYF.